This T cell receptor beta chain is drawn from a study of a mutant IDH1 vaccine in newly diagnosed glioma. Whole-study findings and limits: It seemed that pseudoprogression was not linked to changes in the top peripheral T cell clonotypes.

The table came from immunoSEQ multiplex PCR; TCRdb's copy has only in-frame clones and leaves some out. The sample yields around 100,000 clones, 85% to 90% seen once. A remark on this clone: Its antigen is unidentified. Additional DNA sequences in this sample encode the identical CDR3.

Specified time point: week 11, during vaccination. Every single dose of the vaccine, 300 ug of mutant IDH1 20-mer peptide, came with topical imiquimod. CDR1 and CDR2 (germline): MNHEY, SVGAGI. The CDR3 consists of 11 residues. Trimming took 11 bases from V and 3 from J; bases not matched to a gene: 4. This specimen consisted of PBMCs, obtained from a glioma patient whose treatment included an IDH1 peptide vaccine. The V call is TRBV6-5, the J call TRBJ2-7; 7 bases are a match to TRBD1. The clonotype originates from a woman aged 45-60 years with glioma. The DNA for the CDR3 is TGTGCCTCCCGGGACAGCTACGAGCAGTACTTC. Amino acids: CASRDSYEQYF.